The clone carrying this T cell receptor beta chain was found a few times. Its antigen is unknown. The data belong to a study of cytomegalovirus exposure and HLA in healthy donors. Notes on the study in general: Generally TCR sequences proved uncommon, though certain public TCRs appeared in numerous donors.

Between the trimmed V and J ends, which lost 2 bases and 7 bases, there was a span of 14 bases. The germline CDR1 and CDR2 sequences are SGHVS and FNYEAQ. This CDR3 is 15 amino acids long. TCRdb keeps only in-frame clones here, not all; method: immunoSEQ multiplex PCR. This sample has about 200,000 clones, with 83% found just once. Sequences were obtained from PBMCs. The chain has TRBV7-6 and TRBJ2-2; D might be TRBD1 or TRBD2, each matching 5 bases. The TCR comes from a woman aged 18-30 years in good health and CMV-seronegative. In DNA form, the CDR3 reads TGTGCCAGCAGCTTATTGCCAGGGACGGTCGGGGAGCTGTTTTTT. This encodes CASSLLPGTVGELFF.